This note documents a single T cell receptor beta chain sequence. The antigen remains undetermined. Unique molecular identifiers featured in how the TCRbeta library was prepared. TCRdb reprocessed the PCR reads via MiXCR and lists one record per CDR3 protein. The sample carries about 1,000,000 distinct CDR3 sequences, 25% to 30% recorded once. V lost 3 bases to trimming and J lost 0 bases, with 15 bases between them. The CDR3 spans 17 residues. From germline, CDR1 is MGHDK and CDR2 SYGVNS. These data belong to a study of T-cell reconstitution after alpha-beta-depleted transplantation in children. Study-wide results and limits: There were reportedly several hundred expanded graft clones from which alpha-beta T cells came about two months after transplant. T-cell counts and diversity at one year post-transplant came mainly from newly produced T cells. TCRbeta diversity was high at day 60 in some patients (a result of surviving recipient T cells and thymic progenitors).

This TCR was sampled from a boy younger than two who had a stem cell transplant for SCID, so the T cells may come from the graft donor. This specimen was PBMCs, mostly from graft donor cells, taken 360 days after TCRalphabeta/CD19-depleted stem cell transplant. J is TRBJ2-1 and V is TRBV25-1, with TRBD2 as a possible D gene (6 bases). CDR3 bases: TGTGCCAGCAGTGACCTGGCGGGGTTAACCTCCTACAATGAGCAGTTCTTC. Amino acids: CASSDLAGLTSYNEQFF. The full variable domain, completed using reference TRBV25-1 and TRBJ2-1, is EADIYQTPRYLVIGTGKKITLECSQTMGHDKMYWYQQDPGMELHLIHYSYGVNSTEKGDLSSESTVSRIRTEHFPLTLESARPSHTSQYLCASSDLAGLTSYNEQFFGPGTRLTVL.